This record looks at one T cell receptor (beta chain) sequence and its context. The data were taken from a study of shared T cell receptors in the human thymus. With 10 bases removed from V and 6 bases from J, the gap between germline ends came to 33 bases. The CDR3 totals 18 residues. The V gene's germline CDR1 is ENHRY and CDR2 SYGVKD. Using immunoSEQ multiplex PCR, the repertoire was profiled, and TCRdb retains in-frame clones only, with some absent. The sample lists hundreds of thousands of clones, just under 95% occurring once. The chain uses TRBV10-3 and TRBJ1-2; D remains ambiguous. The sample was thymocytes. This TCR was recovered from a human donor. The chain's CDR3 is CATTYRFSPQDSGNGYTF. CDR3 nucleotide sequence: TGTGCCACAACATATAGGTTTTCCCCTCAGGATTCAGGAAATGGCTACACCTTC.